The 27 T cell receptor beta chains below come from one sample, sequenced in a study of Ad26.COV2.S vaccination and SARS-CoV-2 variants. The treatment: 15 to 20 received Ad26.COV2.S at low or high dose, single or two shots; about five received placebo; per-sample allocation not given. Sampling was performed 63 days after the first vaccine or placebo injection. The protocol was immunoSEQ multiplex PCR, while the TCRdb copy is restricted to in-frame clones and leaves out a portion. Among hundreds of thousands of clones listed, about nine tenths were seen once. This material consisted of peripheral blood, taken in a trial of Ad26.COV2.S vaccine versus placebo. The receptors were gathered from a person aged 18-60 years who received the Ad26.COV2.S COVID-19 vaccine or a placebo.

The chain uses TRBV28 and TRBJ2-3; TRBD1 aligns across 10 bases. The CDR3 spans 15 residues. Germline trimming cut 4 bases from V and 6 bases from J; bases unmatched to any gene: 7. Per the germline V gene, CDR1 is MDHEN and CDR2 is SYDVKM. The chain's CDR3 is CASSSGTGAADTQYF. In DNA form, the CDR3 reads TGTGCCAGCAGTTCAGGGACAGGGGCTGCGGATACGCAGTATTTT.

This clone was observed a single time. This sequence joins TRBV13 and TRBJ2-1; no clear D. The length of the CDR3 is 12 residues. V was trimmed by 1 base and J by 7 bases, leaving 5 bases between them. Germline loops: CDR1 PRHDT, CDR2 FYEKMQ (reference sequence). The CDR3 here is CASSLVGNEQFF. DNA of the CDR3: TGTGCCAGCAGCTTAGTGGGGAATGAGCAGTTCTTC.

V and J are TRBV6-5 and TRBJ2-7, with 11 bases identical to TRBD2. This CDR3 contains 15 residues. Germline loops: CDR1 MNHEY, CDR2 SVGAGI. J was trimmed by 4 bases and V by 6 bases; bases with no gene match: 8. The CDR3 DNA follows: TGTGCCAGCAGCTCACTAGCGGGAGTAAAGTACGAGCAGTACTTC. Residues: CASSSLAGVKYEQYF.

This chain joins TRBV27 and TRBJ1-1; D gene ambiguous. Germline V CDR1 and CDR2: MNHEY, SMNVEV (reference sequence). V was shortened by 6 bases and J by 1 base, with 15 bases between the two germline ends. This CDR3 is 15 amino acids long. The CDR3 reads CASRNYWAENTEAFF. CDR3 nucleotides: TGTGCCAGCAGGAATTACTGGGCTGAGAACACTGAAGCTTTCTTT.

CDR3 in amino acids: CASSLVFRGTTNEKLFF. The CDR3 DNA follows: TGTGCCAGCAGTTTAGTCTTTAGGGGAACAACTAATGAAAAACTGTTTTTT. This rearrangement joins TRBV28 to TRBJ1-4; maybe TRBD1 (5 bases). The germline V and J ends were trimmed by 2 bases and 0 bases, with 13 bases remaining between them. Germline CDR1 is MDHEN and CDR2 is SYDVKM. The CDR3 totals 17 residues.

The J gene is TRBJ2-7, the V gene TRBV5-4; the D gene is possibly TRBD1 (5 bases). The CDR3 consists of 14 residues. Germline CDR1 is SGHNT and CDR2 is YYREEE (reference sequence). The germline V and J ends were trimmed by 5 bases and 2 bases, with 14 bases remaining between them. The CDR3 loop reads CASSPGQTAYEQYF. As DNA, the CDR3 is TGTGCCAGCAGTCCTGGACAAACCGCCTACGAGCAGTACTTC.

The DNA of the CDR3 is TGTGCCAGCAGCTTAGTAACCCGTGCTGAGCAGTTCTTC. Its translation is CASSLVTRAEQFF. The chain uses TRBV11-2 and TRBJ2-1, with D unresolved. The V end lost 1 base, the J end lost 9 bases, and 10 bases lay between the germline ends. The CDR3 spans 13 residues. CDR1 and CDR2 from the germline V gene are SGHAT and FQNNGV. Supplemented by reference TRBV11-2 and TRBJ2-1, the full variable domain reads EAGVAQSPRYKIIEKRQSVAFWCNPISGHATLYWYQQILGQGPKLLIQFQNNGVVDDSQLPKDRFSAERLKGVDSTLKIQPAKLEDSAVYLCASSLVTRAEQFFGPGTRLTVL.

The V gene is TRBV27, the J gene TRBJ2-1; a weak D match, TRBD1 (6 bases). Germline assignment: CDR1 MNHEY and CDR2 SMNVEV (reference sequence). The ends were cut back, 3 bases at V and 9 bases at J, with 12 bases in the middle. The CDR3 runs 13 residues. The CDR3 coding sequence is TGTGCCAGCAGTTTTTTTGGGGGCCTTGAGCAGTTCTTC. It encodes CASSFFGGLEQFF.

The V call is TRBV6-5, the J call TRBJ2-7; TRBD2 agrees at 7 bases. The V gene's germline CDR1 is MNHEY and CDR2 SVGAGI. The CDR3 loop spans 15 amino acids. Trimming at V came to 3 bases and at J to 3 bases, leaving 8 bases not matched to a gene. CDR3 region: CASSYLGGGLYEQYF. The CDR3 DNA sequence: TGTGCCAGCAGTTATTTGGGCGGGGGTCTCTACGAGCAGTACTTC.

This rearrangement joins TRBV6-7 to TRBJ2-6; D is uncertain. TRBV6-7 is an ORF; its function is uncertain. V was trimmed by 0 bases and J by 0 bases, leaving 15 bases between them. The CDR3 contains 19 residues. The CDR3 spells CASSYSVTYLSSGANVLTF. The CDR3, as DNA: TGTGCCAGCAGTTACTCGGTAACTTACTTAAGCTCTGGGGCCAACGTCCTGACTTTC.

The V call is TRBV19, the J call TRBJ1-5; 7 nucleotides align to TRBD1. The germline gives CDR1 LNHDA, CDR2 SQIVND (reference sequence). The CDR3 consists of 15 residues. V shed 7 bases and J 3 bases; nucleotides not matched to a gene: 9. This CDR3 reads CASNAGTEPNQPQHF. Here the CDR3 DNA reads TGTGCCAGTAATGCCGGGACAGAGCCCAATCAGCCCCAGCATTTT.

This chain uses TRBV3-1 (or the pseudogene TRBV3-2) with TRBJ2-7; possible D gene TRBD2, 5 bases. Trimming cost V 0 bases and J 1 base, with 10 bases left between them. CDR3 length: 15 amino acids. CDR1 and CDR2 from the germline V gene are LGHDT and YNNKEL (reference sequence). The CDR3 sequence: CASSQELATSYEQYF. CDR3 sequence (DNA): TGTGCCAGCAGCCAAGAGCTAGCAACGTCCTACGAGCAGTACTTC.

The chain is built from TRBV4-2 and TRBJ2-1; 8 nucleotides match TRBD1. The CDR3 runs to 18 residues. The trim removed 0 bases at V and 9 bases at J, leaving 16 bases unmatched. Germline CDR1 is LGHNA and CDR2 is YNFKEQ. CDR3 bases: TGTGCCAGCAGCCAAGAGAGTGGAGGGGTCGACAGGGGTGGTGAGCAGTTCTTC. Residues: CASSQESGGVDRGGEQFF.

J is TRBJ2-1 and V is TRBV6-2 or TRBV6-3; D is uncertain. The germline CDR1 and CDR2 sequences are MNHEY and SVGEGT. The CDR3 is made up of 13 amino acids. V was cut by 2 bases and J by 7 bases, with 9 bases left in between. The CDR3 DNA reads TGTGCCAGCAGTTACCACGACCGGAATGAGCAGTTCTTC. It is translated as CASSYHDRNEQFF.

CDR3 bases: TGTGCCAGCAGCTTAACTAGCGGGATTTACGAGCAGTACTTC. This translates into CASSLTSGIYEQYF. The chain is built from TRBV7-2 and TRBJ2-7; 10 bases align to TRBD2. The CDR3 is 14 residues long. Germline assignment: CDR1 SGHTA and CDR2 FQGNSA. Trimming cost V 2 bases and J 4 bases; bases outside gene matches: 2.

The gene calls are TRBV7-3 and TRBJ2-7, with TRBD2 matching over 7 bases. The CDR3 is 17 amino acids. CDR1 is SGHTA, CDR2 FQGTGA, per germline. V lost 2 bases to trimming and J lost 0 bases; unmatched junction nucleotides: 10. The CDR3 DNA reads as TGTGCCAGCAGCTTAGCTACTGGGGGGGAGGACTCCTACGAGCAGTACTTC. This translates into CASSLATGGEDSYEQYF.

The chain employs TRBV5-1 and TRBJ2-1; 12 nucleotides align to TRBD2. The V gene's germline CDR1 is SGHRS and CDR2 YFSETQ. V was clipped by 2 bases and J by 0 bases; unmatched bases: 3. This CDR3 region has 17 residues. The CDR3 is CASSFGGLAGSYNEQFF. The DNA for the CDR3 is TGCGCCAGCAGCTTTGGGGGACTAGCGGGCTCCTACAATGAGCAGTTCTTC.

The V gene is TRBV7-8, the J gene TRBJ2-5; a possible D gene is TRBD1 (6 bases). The CDR3 runs 12 residues. Trimming removed 2 bases at V and 5 bases at J, with 6 bases between. Germline loops: CDR1 SGHVS, CDR2 FQNEAQ. The CDR3 sequence: CASSLQGETQYF. In DNA, the CDR3 is TGTGCCAGCAGCTTACAGGGGGAGACCCAGTACTTC.

This chain links TRBV5-1 with TRBJ1-2, with a possible D match to TRBD1 (5 bases). CDR3 length: 16 residues. Germline values: CDR1 SGHRS, CDR2 YFSETQ. Trimming left V 4 bases short and J 7 bases short, with 23 bases between. The CDR3 reads CASSGGDPVLSSGYTF. CDR3 nucleotides: TGCGCCAGCAGCGGAGGGGACCCCGTTTTAAGTAGTGGCTACACCTTC.

The J gene is TRBJ1-6, the V gene TRBV3-1 (or the pseudogene TRBV3-2); 9 bases line up with TRBD1. The CDR3 sequence is 14 residues long. V gave up 3 bases and J gave up 10 bases; unmatched junction bases: 4. Germline-derived CDR1 and CDR2 are LGHDT and YNNKEL (reference sequence). This chain's CDR3 is CASSQGTGRSPLHF. CDR3 bases: TGTGCCAGCAGCCAGGGGACAGGGAGGTCACCCCTCCACTTT.

This sequence joins TRBV25-1 and TRBJ1-1, with 7 bases that match TRBD1. The V segment lost 0 bases and the J segment 11 bases; nucleotides outside the gene matches: 3. The CDR3 contains 12 residues. Per the germline V gene, CDR1 is MGHDK and CDR2 is SYGVNS. CDR3 region: CASSEYDRDAFF. DNA of the CDR3: TGTGCCAGCAGTGAATACGACAGGGACGCTTTCTTT.

The V and J genes are TRBV7-9 and TRBJ1-4, with a possible D match to TRBD1 (5 bases). The V and J ends lost 2 bases and 0 bases respectively, with 16 bases between them. CDR1 SEHNR and CDR2 FQNEAQ come from the germline V gene (reference sequence). This CDR3 is built from 18 residues. The CDR3 region has the DNA TGTGCCAGCAGCTTAACTCAGGGTTTAAGTGCAACTAATGAAAAACTGTTTTTT. Its protein product is CASSLTQGLSATNEKLFF.

In this sample, this clone turned up a few times. V gene TRBV6-5 combines with J gene TRBJ1-1; D not resolved. V dropped 8 bases and J dropped 7 bases, with 8 bases sitting between them. This CDR3 contains 10 residues. Germline CDR1 and CDR2: MNHEY and SVGAGI. This CDR3 is CASEFVEAFF. The CDR3 coding sequence is TGTGCCAGCGAGTTTGTTGAAGCTTTCTTT.

The chain carries TRBV19 and TRBJ2-2; D might be TRBD1 (5 bases). The CDR3 has 13 residues. Germline loops: CDR1 LNHDA, CDR2 SQIVND (reference sequence). V gave up 5 bases and J gave up 8 bases, with 12 bases separating them. CDR3 sequence (DNA): TGTGCCAGTAGTGCCACCAGGGCGGGGGAGCTGTTTTTT. Its protein is CASSATRAGELFF.

The V call is TRBV6-1, the J call TRBJ1-5; possible D gene TRBD1, 5 bases. CDR1 is MNHNS, CDR2 SASEGT, per germline. The length of the CDR3 is 16 residues. Trimming pared 3 bases from V and 4 bases from J, leaving 16 bases between. The CDR3 here is CASSDTGPDPNQPQHF. CDR3 bases: TGTGCCAGCAGTGATACGGGACCTGACCCAAATCAGCCCCAGCATTTT.

V usage is TRBV5-6 and J usage is TRBJ1-2, with D perhaps TRBD1 (5 bases). This CDR3 has 13 residues. The V gene lost 2 bases and the J gene lost 7 bases, with 12 bases spanning the gap. Germline loops: CDR1 SGHDT, CDR2 YYEEEE. For the CDR3, the DNA is TGTGCCAGCAGCTTCCCGGGGGGAAGTGGCTACACCTTC. Residues: CASSFPGGSGYTF.

The count of this clone is one. The chain carries TRBV6-5 and TRBJ2-7, with D possibly called TRBD1 or TRBD2 (5 bases each). The CDR3 sequence is 13 residues long. Germline lookup yields CDR1 MNHEY and CDR2 SVGAGI. Between the trimmed V and J ends, which lost 6 bases and 5 bases, there was a span of 14 bases. The CDR3 loop is CASSRDPTNEQYF. CDR3 bases: TGTGCCAGCAGCCGGGACCCCACTAACGAGCAGTACTTC.